This entry lists 17 T cell receptor beta chains sequenced from one sample in a study of CD4+ T cells in melanoma. Some clones are missing from TCRdb's copy, which holds only in-frame ones; the method was immunoSEQ multiplex PCR. This table holds about 6,600 clones, approximately 64% found once. The specimen sequenced was cells from a culture (not recorded whether cultured in vitro). Receptors were obtained from a human donor with melanoma.

This clone was counted a few times. The CDR3 sequence: CASSQTGGVSYEQYF. For the CDR3, the DNA is TGCGCCAGCAGCCAAACAGGGGGGGTATCCTACGAGCAGTACTTC. The chain uses TRBV4-1 and TRBJ2-7, with a possible D match to TRBD1 (8 bases). The CDR3 totals 15 residues. Germline V gene data show CDR1 as MGHRA and CDR2 as YSYEKL. V dropped 2 bases and J dropped 1 base, with 12 bases sitting between them.

This clone is medium-sized within its sample. The chain uses TRBV7-9 and TRBJ2-1, with 8 bases lining up with TRBD1. The CDR3 loop spans 14 amino acids. The ends lost 1 base at V and 6 bases at J; junction bases unmatched: 2. Germline V CDR1 and CDR2: SEHNR, FQNEAQ (reference sequence). CDR3 sequence (DNA): TGTGCCAGCAGCTTAGGACAGGGGACCAATGAGCAGTTCTTC. As protein: CASSLGQGTNEQFF.

By share of the sample, this clone is medium-sized (0.01 to 0.1%). The chain recombines TRBV30 with TRBJ2-2, with 10 nucleotides matching TRBD2. The V segment lost 4 bases and the J segment 6 bases; nucleotides outside the gene matches: 11. The CDR3 has 16 residues. Germline CDR1 is GTSNPN and CDR2 is SVGIG (reference sequence). The CDR3 coding sequence is TGTGCCTGGATGGGGCTAGCGGGGGAGTTGGCCGGGGAGCTGTTTTTT. This sequence encodes CAWMGLAGELAGELFF.

This rearrangement joins TRBV5-1 to TRBJ1-5; D might be TRBD1 (5 bases). Germline loops: CDR1 SGHRS, CDR2 YFSETQ. This CDR3 is 15 amino acids long. Trimming cost V 9 bases and J 9 bases, with 25 bases left between them. The CDR3 nucleotides read TGCGCCATCTCCTACCCCGGGGGGAGCCCAAGGCCCCAGCATTTT. Translated, it gives CAISYPGGSPRPQHF.

The chain carries TRBV5-5 and TRBJ2-7, with unresolved D. Per germline, CDR1 SGHKS and CDR2 YYEKEE (reference sequence). The CDR3 is 11 amino acids. V dropped 1 base and J dropped 6 bases, with 5 bases sitting between them. In nucleotides, the CDR3 is TGTGCCAGCAGCTTGCTACTCGAGCAGTACTTC. Its protein product is CASSLLLEQYF.

This clone appeared a few times. The chain uses TRBV6-5 and TRBJ1-2; D might be TRBD1 (5 bases). The CDR3 spans 15 residues. Trimming stripped 5 bases from V and 8 bases from J, with 21 bases between. The germline V gene has CDR1 MNHEY and CDR2 SVGAGI. CDR3 coding DNA: TGTGCCAGCAGTCTCGCCCTCGGGACTTTTTTCGGCTACACCTTC. Protein: CASSLALGTFFGYTF.

This clone was detected a few times. The V and J genes are TRBV10-1 and TRBJ1-1; maybe TRBD1 (5 bases). V was pared by 8 bases and J by 4 bases, with 14 bases between. Germline V gene data show CDR1 as WNHNN and CDR2 as SYGVQD (reference sequence). The length of the CDR3 is 13 residues. CDR3 sequence (DNA): TGCGCCAGCTCCGCAGGGTCGGGCACTGAAGCTTTCTTT. It specifies CASSAGSGTEAFF.

This clone was seen more than once but under ten times. The gene calls are TRBV27 and TRBJ1-1; no reliable D call. CDR1 and CDR2 from the germline V gene are MNHEY and SMNVEV (reference sequence). The length of the CDR3 is 13 residues. Trimming removed 0 bases from V and 1 base from J, with 3 bases in between. In DNA form, the CDR3 reads TGTGCCAGCAGTTTATCGTGGAACACTGAAGCTTTCTTT. It codes for CASSLSWNTEAFF.

The V and J genes are TRBV18 and TRBJ1-1, with 9 bases identical to TRBD1. The CDR3 spans 16 residues. The V segment lost 1 base and the J segment 3 bases; nucleotides outside the gene matches: 6. Germline CDR1 reads KGHSH; CDR2 reads LQKENI. For the CDR3, the DNA is TGTGCCAGCTCACCACTTAGACAGGGGGAGGACACTGAAGCTTTCTTT. This codes for CASSPLRQGEDTEAFF.

CDR3 protein: CASSPSASEQFF. The CDR3 coding sequence is TGTGCCAGCAGCCCGTCTGCAAGTGAGCAGTTCTTC. This chain uses TRBV3-1 (or the pseudogene TRBV3-2) with TRBJ2-1, with D uncertain. The CDR3 runs 12 residues. V was shortened by 4 bases and J by 9 bases, with 10 bases between the two germline ends. The germline V gene has CDR1 LGHDT and CDR2 YNNKEL (reference sequence).

The chain couples TRBV29-1 to TRBJ2-1, with TRBD2 as a possible D gene (5 bases). Germline V gene lookup returns CDR1 SQVTM and CDR2 ANQGSEA. This CDR3 region has 16 residues. Trimming left V 0 bases short and J 2 bases short, with 14 bases between. The CDR3 sequence is CSVEDPGRRTYNEQFF. For the CDR3, the DNA is TGCAGCGTTGAAGATCCGGGCAGGAGGACCTACAATGAGCAGTTCTTC.

The chain links TRBV7-9 to TRBJ1-1; tentatively, D is TRBD1 (6 bases). This CDR3 contains 16 residues. Between the trimmed V and J ends, which lost 2 bases and 1 base, there was a span of 14 bases. CDR1 SEHNR and CDR2 FQNEAQ come from the germline V gene (reference sequence). The CDR3 here is CASSLYVQGPNTEAFF. The CDR3 DNA follows: TGTGCCAGCAGCTTATACGTTCAGGGGCCGAACACTGAAGCTTTCTTT.

The chain couples TRBV2 to TRBJ2-7; possibly TRBD2 for D (6 bases). Trimming removed 3 bases from V and 4 bases from J, with 22 bases in between. Germline V gene lookup returns CDR1 SNHLY and CDR2 FYNNEI. The CDR3 runs 17 residues. CDR3 sequence reads: CASSDRRGEPTGYEQYF. The CDR3, as DNA: TGTGCCAGCAGTGATCGGCGCGGGGAACCGACGGGGTACGAGCAGTACTTC.

The chain joins TRBV11-2 to TRBJ2-7; a weak D match, TRBD1 (7 bases). V lost 5 bases and J 3 bases, leaving 20 bases between the germline ends. CDR3 length: 16 amino acids. CDR1 and CDR2 from the germline V gene are SGHAT and FQNNGV. In nucleotides, the CDR3 is TGTGCCAGCAGCCCACGGCGGGACAGAAGAGTCTACGAGCAGTACTTC. Residues: CASSPRRDRRVYEQYF.

The chain carries TRBV10-3 and TRBJ2-1; D is undetermined. This CDR3 has 14 amino acids. CDR1 ENHRY and CDR2 SYGVKD come from the germline V gene. The ends were cut back, 6 bases at V and 5 bases at J, with 14 bases in the middle. CDR3 nucleotides: TGTGCCATCAGCGACCCCCCAACTCACAATGAGCAGTTCTTC. Encoded protein: CAISDPPTHNEQFF.

This clone was recorded a few times. This chain links TRBV30 with TRBJ2-7; D unresolved. V lost 3 bases and J 2 bases, leaving 11 bases between the germline ends. Germline CDR1 GTSNPN, CDR2 SVGIG (reference sequence). CDR3 size: 13 residues. As DNA, the CDR3 is TGTGCCTGGAGGGGCGGCGGAGCCTACGAGCAGTACTTC. Protein: CAWRGGGAYEQYF.

V gene TRBV10-3 combines with J gene TRBJ1-4; TRBD1 agrees at 7 bases. The CDR3 extends over 14 amino acids. Germline V gene data show CDR1 as ENHRY and CDR2 as SYGVKD. Trimming took 6 bases from V and 3 from J; bases not matched to a gene: 4. CDR3 sequence reads: CAIRTGVANEKLFF. CDR3 nucleotides: TGTGCCATCAGAACAGGGGTAGCTAATGAAAAACTGTTTTTT.